This TCR beta chain is from a study of Graves' ophthalmopathy and Graves' hyperthyroidism. General observations from the study: The model reached roughly 71% sensitivity and 72.22% specificity for predicting ophthalmopathy progression.

RNA transcripts provided the template for amplifying TCR beta CDR3 regions. Second-round multiplex PCR followed a first-round RT-PCR using HTBI primers. TCRdb itself ran the multiplex PCR reads through MiXCR, one entry per CDR3 protein. The table includes around 1.1 million distinct CDR3 sequences, roughly two fifths detected once. In this sample, this clonotype turned up many times. Its antigen remains unidentified. The germline V gene has CDR1 MNHNY and CDR2 SVGAGI (reference sequence). Trimming removed 6 bases from V and 2 bases from J; junction bases left unmatched: 9. The CDR3 has 16 residues. The chain employs TRBV6-6 and TRBJ1-5; 8 bases are shared with TRBD1. The receptor was derived from an adult man with Graves' hyperthyroidism. Material for sequencing was peripheral blood or thyroid tissue (not recorded which). CDR3 coding DNA: TGTGCCAGCAGGGGACAGGAAAGTAACGGCAATCAGCCCCAGCATTTT. Translated: CASRGQESNGNQPQHF.